This T cell receptor (beta chain) originates from a study of T-cell memory formation after mild COVID-19. Across the study: TCR clusters showed largely donor specificity. General study findings and limits: The CD4+ clones that contracted clustered mainly within CM and EM, and the CD8+ clones concentrated in EMRA. Second-wave clones that peaked on day 37 lacked confirmed SARS-CoV-2 specificity.

Using constant-segment primers, 5'RACE produced TCR alpha and TCR beta cDNA libraries carrying sample barcodes and UMIs. TCRdb re-called the 5' RACE reads through MiXCR, storing one row per CDR3 protein. In the table there are over 300,000 distinct CDR3 sequences, 20% to 25% of which are singletons. The CDR3 is 14 residues long. V was shortened by 3 bases and J by 5 bases, with 14 bases between the two germline ends. CDR1 and CDR2 (germline): SGDLS, YYNGEE. Remarks on this clonotype: Its antigen is still unknown.

Material: PBMCs or a T cell subset sorted from them (not recorded which). The chain employs TRBV9 and TRBJ1-2; D might be TRBD1 (5 bases). This TCR derives from a man aged 18 to 30 who had mild COVID-19 (a few samples of this study predate the infection). Cell type and time point are not known. The chain's CDR3 is CASSESLRGYGYTF. In DNA form, the CDR3 reads TGTGCCAGCAGCGAGTCTTTGAGGGGTTATGGCTACACCTTC.